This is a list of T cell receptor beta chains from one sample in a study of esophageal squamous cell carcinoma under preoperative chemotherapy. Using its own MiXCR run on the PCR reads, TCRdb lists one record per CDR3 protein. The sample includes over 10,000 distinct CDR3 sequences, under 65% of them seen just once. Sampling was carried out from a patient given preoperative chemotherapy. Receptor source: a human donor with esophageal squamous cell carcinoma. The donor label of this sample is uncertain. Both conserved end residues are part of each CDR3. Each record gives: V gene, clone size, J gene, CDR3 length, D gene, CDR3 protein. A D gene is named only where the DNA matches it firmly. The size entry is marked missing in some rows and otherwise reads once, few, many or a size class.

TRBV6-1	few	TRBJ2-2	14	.	CASSPAGNTGELFF
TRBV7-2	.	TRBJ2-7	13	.	CASSLSVSGEQYF
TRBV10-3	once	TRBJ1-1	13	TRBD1	CATQTDRDTEAFF
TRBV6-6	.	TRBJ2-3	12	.	CAGSQDLDTQYF
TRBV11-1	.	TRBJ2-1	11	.	CASRGAGEQFF
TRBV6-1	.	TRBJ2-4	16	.	CASRGGGGSAKDTQYF
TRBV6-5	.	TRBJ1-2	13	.	CASSWAENYGYTF
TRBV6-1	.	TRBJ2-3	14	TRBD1	CASRQGTSTDTQYF
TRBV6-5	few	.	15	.	CASSYSASIQETQFF
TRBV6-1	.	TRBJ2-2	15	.	CASRIGPANTDTQFF
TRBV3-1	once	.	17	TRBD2	CASSHGSGRAQTYEQYF
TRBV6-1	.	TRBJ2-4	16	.	CASSVSWRSAKDTQYF
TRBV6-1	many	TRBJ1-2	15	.	CASRADGGENYGYTF
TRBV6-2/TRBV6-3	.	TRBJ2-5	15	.	CASSYEGRGYNEQYF
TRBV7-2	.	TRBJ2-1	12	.	CASSLFRTVWFF
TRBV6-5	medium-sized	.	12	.	CASSSPLKTQYF
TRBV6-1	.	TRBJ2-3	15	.	CGSSEGQEGTDTQYF
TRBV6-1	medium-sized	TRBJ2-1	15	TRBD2	CASRRGGSSYNEQFF
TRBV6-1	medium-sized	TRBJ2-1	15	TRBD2	CASRLLAGAYNEQFF
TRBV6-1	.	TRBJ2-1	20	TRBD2	CASSERPLLAGGALYNEQFF
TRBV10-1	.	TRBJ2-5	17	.	CASSETLKDRAYNEQYF
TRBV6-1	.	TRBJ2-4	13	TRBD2	CASSGGGKNTQYF
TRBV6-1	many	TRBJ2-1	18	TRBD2	CASTPGLYRTSGYNEQFF
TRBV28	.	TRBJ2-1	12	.	CASSHDSNEQFF
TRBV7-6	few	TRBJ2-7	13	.	CASSFNPTYEQYF
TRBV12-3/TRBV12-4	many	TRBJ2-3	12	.	CASTSRPGGQYF
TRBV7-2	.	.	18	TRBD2	CASSPDRLAGTNTGELFF
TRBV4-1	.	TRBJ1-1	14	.	CASSQVGRNTEAFF
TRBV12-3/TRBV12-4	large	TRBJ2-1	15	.	CASSPAWRVSYEQFF
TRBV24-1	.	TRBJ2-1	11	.	CATTTGNEQFF
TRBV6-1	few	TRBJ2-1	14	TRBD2	CASSTSGGSYEQFF
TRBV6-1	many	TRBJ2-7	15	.	CASSEGRRGTYEQYF